This T cell receptor beta chain was captured by sequencing in a study of T cell responses to AZD1222 COVID-19 vaccine. General observations from the study: Donors were mostly white British, more females; clonal diversity possibly underestimated.

Concerning this clone: Its target is unknown.

The repertoire was sequenced with immunoSEQ multiplex PCR; TCRdb's copy has only in-frame clones and lacks some. The sample gives more than 140,000 clones, about 91% of which show up once; 3% to 3.5% is in the top ten. The CDR3 covers 13 residues. The germline V gene has CDR1 GTSNPN and CDR2 SVGIG (reference sequence). V lost 2 bases to trimming and J lost 5 bases, with 10 bases between them. This sequence was found in an adult in good health. The chain joins TRBV30 to TRBJ2-1; possibly TRBD2 for D (5 bases). This specimen consisted of peripheral blood, obtained on day 0 of MenACWY control vaccination. CDR3 nucleotide sequence: TGTGCCTGGAGTCCCGGACTCGACAATGAGCAGTTCTTC. Translated, it gives CAWSPGLDNEQFF.